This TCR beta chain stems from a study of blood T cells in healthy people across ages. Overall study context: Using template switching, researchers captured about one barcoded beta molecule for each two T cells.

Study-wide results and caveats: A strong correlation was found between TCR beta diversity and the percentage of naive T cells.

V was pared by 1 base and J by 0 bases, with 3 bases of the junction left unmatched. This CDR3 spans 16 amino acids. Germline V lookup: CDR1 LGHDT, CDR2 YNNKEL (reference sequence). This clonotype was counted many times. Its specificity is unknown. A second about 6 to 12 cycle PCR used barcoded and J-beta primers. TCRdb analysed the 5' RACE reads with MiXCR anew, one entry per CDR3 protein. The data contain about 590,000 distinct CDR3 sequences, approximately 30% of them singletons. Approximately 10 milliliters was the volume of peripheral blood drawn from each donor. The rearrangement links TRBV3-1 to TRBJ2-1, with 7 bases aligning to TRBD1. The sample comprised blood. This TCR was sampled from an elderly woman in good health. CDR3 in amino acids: CASSQGAGGSYNEQFF. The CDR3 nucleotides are TGTGCCAGCAGCCAAGGGGCAGGGGGCTCCTACAATGAGCAGTTCTTC.